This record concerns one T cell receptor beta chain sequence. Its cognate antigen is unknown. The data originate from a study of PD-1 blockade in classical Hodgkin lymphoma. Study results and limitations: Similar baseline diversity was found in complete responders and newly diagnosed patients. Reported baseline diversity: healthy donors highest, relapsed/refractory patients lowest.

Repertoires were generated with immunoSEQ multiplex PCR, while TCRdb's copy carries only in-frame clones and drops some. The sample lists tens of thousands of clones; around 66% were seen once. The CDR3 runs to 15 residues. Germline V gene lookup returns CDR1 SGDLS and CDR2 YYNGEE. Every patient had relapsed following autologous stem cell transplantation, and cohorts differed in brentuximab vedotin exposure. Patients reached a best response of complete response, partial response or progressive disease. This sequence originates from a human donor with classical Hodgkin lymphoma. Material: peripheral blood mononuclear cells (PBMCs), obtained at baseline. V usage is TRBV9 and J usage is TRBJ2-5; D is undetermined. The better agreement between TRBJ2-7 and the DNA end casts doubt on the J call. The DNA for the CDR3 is TGTGCCAGCAGCGTAGGAGTTGGCGGTTCCTACGAGCAGTACTTC. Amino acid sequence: CASSVGVGGSYEQYF.